The clone carrying this T cell receptor (beta chain) was counted a few times. What it binds is not known. The CDR3 has 16 amino acids. V trimming: 4 bases; J trimming: 2 bases; junction bases outside the gene matches: 4. Germline V gene data show CDR1 as SEHNR and CDR2 as FQNEAQ (reference sequence). This record comes from a study of T-cell memory formation after mild COVID-19. General study results and limits: Pre-infection memory contained some responding clones, which suggested that cross-reactive memory had joined. Mostly located in CM and EM were contracting CD4+ clones, with contracting CD8+ clones located in EMRA. Later expanders leaned CD4+, whereas day 15 to 85 contracting clones were balanced CD4/CD8.

TCRdb re-called the 5' RACE reads through MiXCR, storing one row per CDR3 protein. The table includes almost 550,000 distinct CDR3 sequences, around 20% detected once. Sequenced sample: PBMCs or a T cell subset sorted from them (not recorded which). The sequence derives from an adult woman who had mild COVID-19 (a few samples of this study predate the infection). Cell type and time point are not known. This chain joins TRBV7-9 and TRBJ2-7; the match to TRBD2 covers 14 bases. The CDR3 loop reads CASSSGGLAGAYEQYF. The CDR3 DNA follows: TGTGCCAGCAGCTCGGGGGGACTAGCGGGAGCCTACGAGCAGTACTTC.